The 12 T cell receptor beta chains below were found in one sample sequenced in a study of T cell changes during pregnancy in multiple sclerosis. This table comes from immunoSEQ multiplex PCR, and its TCRdb copy is limited to in-frame clones, with some not included. Altogether around 63,000 clones are present, about 92% being singletons, with the ten largest covering more than 1.4%. Sequences were derived from peripheral blood, sampled after pregnancy. These TCRs come from a female donor with multiple sclerosis, enrolled in a pregnancy study.

The genes are TRBV4-3 and TRBJ2-5, with 13 bases identical to TRBD2. The CDR3 is 17 residues long. Germline lookup yields CDR1 LGHNA and CDR2 YSLEER. V lost 0 bases, J lost 3 bases, and 4 bases stayed unmatched. The DNA for the CDR3 is TGCGCCAGCAGCCAAGACCCCGGACTAGCGGGAGAAGAGACCCAGTACTTC. Its protein is CASSQDPGLAGEETQYF.

The chain couples TRBV18 to TRBJ2-7; 8 bases are a match to TRBD2. After removal of 2 bases from V and 5 bases from J, the junction contained 8 bases not matched to a gene. This CDR3 comprises 15 residues. The germline V gene has CDR1 KGHSH and CDR2 LQKENI. The CDR3 nucleotides read TGTGCCAGCTCACCAACGAGCGGGAGTGGCCACGAGCAGTACTTC. Amino acid sequence: CASSPTSGSGHEQYF.

CDR3 in DNA: TGTGCCAGCAGCCGGATCACTACAGGAGTAAACACTGAAGCTTTCTTT. As protein: CASSRITTGVNTEAFF. This chain connects TRBV9 to TRBJ1-1; perhaps TRBD1 as D (5 bases). V was clipped by 4 bases and J by 2 bases, with 18 bases between them. The V gene's germline CDR1 is SGDLS and CDR2 YYNGEE. The CDR3 loop spans 16 amino acids.

The rearrangement uses TRBV12-5 and TRBJ2-1; a weak D match, TRBD2 (6 bases). Deletions cut 5 bases from V and 4 bases from J, with 12 bases between. CDR3 length: 14 residues. Per the germline V gene, CDR1 is LGHNT and CDR2 is FRNRAP. The CDR3 here is CASGEGLEYNEQFF. The DNA for the CDR3 is TGTGCTAGTGGTGAGGGACTTGAATACAATGAGCAGTTCTTC.

The genes are TRBV6-9 and TRBJ2-5; D unclear. The CDR3 spans 12 residues. Germline values: CDR1 MNHGY, CDR2 SVAAGI. V lost 5 bases and J lost 1, with 5 bases in between. Here the CDR3 DNA reads TGTGCCAGCAGTCCATTCCAAGAGACCCAGTACTTC. It yields the protein CASSPFQETQYF.

The table lists this clone with a few counts. The chain recombines TRBV5-4 with TRBJ2-3; D is perhaps TRBD1 (5 bases). Deletions cut 5 bases from V and 2 bases from J, with 12 bases between. The CDR3 has 14 residues. Per the germline V gene, CDR1 is SGHNT and CDR2 is YYREEE (reference sequence). CDR3 nucleotide sequence: TGTGCCAGCAGGTCGGACACGGACACAGATACGCAGTATTTT. Amino acid sequence: CASRSDTDTDTQYF.

This sequence joins TRBV9 and TRBJ2-7; 9 positions agree with TRBD1. CDR1 and CDR2 (germline): SGDLS, YYNGEE. V was clipped by 8 bases and J by 2 bases; unmatched bases: 17. There are 17 residues in the CDR3. This CDR3 reads CARLLHRDRAIPYEQYF. The CDR3 DNA follows: TGTGCCAGATTATTACACCGGGACAGGGCGATACCCTACGAGCAGTACTTC.

The genes are TRBV5-6 and TRBJ2-3, with D hard to call. V lost 2 bases to trimming and J lost 8 bases, with 9 bases between them. The CDR3 loop spans 12 amino acids. Looked up from germline, CDR1 is SGHDT and CDR2 is YYEEEE. The CDR3 region is CASSFFRGTQYF. The CDR3 DNA reads TGTGCCAGCAGCTTTTTTCGAGGTACGCAGTATTTT. Full variable domain (outside the CDR3, taken from reference TRBV5-6 and TRBJ2-3): DAGVTQSPTHLIKTRGQQVTLRCSPKSGHDTVSWYQQALGQGPQFIFQYYEEEERQRGNFPDRFSGHQFPNYSSELNVNALLLGDSALYLCASSFFRGTQYFGPGTRLTVL.

This clone was detected only a few times. This rearrangement joins TRBV27 to TRBJ2-7, with 7 bases aligning to TRBD1. This CDR3 spans 16 amino acids. CDR1 is MNHEY and CDR2 is SMNVEV in the germline V gene (reference sequence). V shed 5 bases, J shed 5 bases, and the junction held 15 bases outside the gene matches. CDR3 protein: CASSLRGQVLPHEQYF. The CDR3 nucleotides are TGTGCCAGCAGTCTGAGAGGACAGGTCCTACCCCACGAGCAGTACTTC.

This chain joins TRBV7-9 and TRBJ2-7; D is unresolved. Germline V gene lookup returns CDR1 SEHNR and CDR2 FQNEAQ (reference sequence). Trimming removed 1 base from V and 0 bases from J, with 7 bases in between. This CDR3 comprises 14 residues. The CDR3 region is CASSLGVSSYEQYF. The CDR3 DNA reads as TGTGCCAGCAGCTTAGGTGTCAGCTCCTACGAGCAGTACTTC.

The rearrangement links TRBV9 to TRBJ2-7, with 7 bases aligning to TRBD1. The CDR3 contains 14 residues. Germline trimming cut 4 bases from V and 0 bases from J; bases unmatched to any gene: 4. CDR1 is SGDLS and CDR2 is YYNGEE in the germline V gene. CDR3 in amino acids: CASSPRTGSYEQYF. The CDR3 DNA is TGTGCCAGCAGCCCCCGGACAGGCTCCTACGAGCAGTACTTC.

This clone was observed a single time. The chain combines TRBV5-4 with TRBJ2-7; TRBD2 matches 8 bases. The CDR3 spans 16 residues. The J segment lost 2 bases and the V segment lost 4 bases, leaving 11 bases of the junction unmatched. The V gene's germline CDR1 is SGHNT and CDR2 YYREEE (reference sequence). CDR3 in amino acids: CASSPGGSGMTYEQYF. In nucleotides, the CDR3 is TGTGCCAGCAGCCCGGGGGGTAGCGGGATGACCTACGAGCAGTACTTC.